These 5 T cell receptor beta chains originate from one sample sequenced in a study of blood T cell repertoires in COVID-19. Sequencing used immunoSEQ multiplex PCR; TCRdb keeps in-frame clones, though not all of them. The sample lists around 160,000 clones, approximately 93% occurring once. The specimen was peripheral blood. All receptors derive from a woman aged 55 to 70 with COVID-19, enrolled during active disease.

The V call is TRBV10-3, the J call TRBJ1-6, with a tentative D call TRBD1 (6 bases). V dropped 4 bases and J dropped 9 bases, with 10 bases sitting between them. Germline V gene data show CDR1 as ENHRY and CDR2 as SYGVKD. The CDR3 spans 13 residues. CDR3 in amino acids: CAISGEQGSPLHF. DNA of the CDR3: TGTGCCATCAGTGGCGAACAGGGTTCACCCCTCCACTTT.

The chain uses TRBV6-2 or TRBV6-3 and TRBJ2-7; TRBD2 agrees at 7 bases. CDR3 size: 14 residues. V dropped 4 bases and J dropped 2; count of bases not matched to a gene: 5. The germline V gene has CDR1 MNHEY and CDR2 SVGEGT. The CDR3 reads CASSLTSSTYEQYF. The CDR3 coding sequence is TGTGCCAGCAGTTTGACTAGCTCTACCTACGAGCAGTACTTC.

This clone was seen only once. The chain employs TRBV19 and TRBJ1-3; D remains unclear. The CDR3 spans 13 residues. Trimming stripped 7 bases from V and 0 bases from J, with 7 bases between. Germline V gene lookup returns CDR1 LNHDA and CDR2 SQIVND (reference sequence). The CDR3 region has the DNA TGTGCCAGTAAAACTGGCTCTGGAAACACCATATATTTT. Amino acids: CASKTGSGNTIYF.

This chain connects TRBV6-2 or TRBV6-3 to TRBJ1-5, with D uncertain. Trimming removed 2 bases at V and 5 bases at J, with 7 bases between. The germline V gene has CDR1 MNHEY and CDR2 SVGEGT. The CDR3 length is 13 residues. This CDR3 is CASSYNSDQPQHF. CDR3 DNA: TGTGCCAGCAGTTACAATTCAGATCAGCCCCAGCATTTT.

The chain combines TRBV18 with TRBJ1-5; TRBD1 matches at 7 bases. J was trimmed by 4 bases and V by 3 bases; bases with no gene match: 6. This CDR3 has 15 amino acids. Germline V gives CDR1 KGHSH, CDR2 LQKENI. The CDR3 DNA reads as TGTGCCAGCTCACCCGAACGGGACAGAAATCAGCCCCAGCATTTT. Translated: CASSPERDRNQPQHF.